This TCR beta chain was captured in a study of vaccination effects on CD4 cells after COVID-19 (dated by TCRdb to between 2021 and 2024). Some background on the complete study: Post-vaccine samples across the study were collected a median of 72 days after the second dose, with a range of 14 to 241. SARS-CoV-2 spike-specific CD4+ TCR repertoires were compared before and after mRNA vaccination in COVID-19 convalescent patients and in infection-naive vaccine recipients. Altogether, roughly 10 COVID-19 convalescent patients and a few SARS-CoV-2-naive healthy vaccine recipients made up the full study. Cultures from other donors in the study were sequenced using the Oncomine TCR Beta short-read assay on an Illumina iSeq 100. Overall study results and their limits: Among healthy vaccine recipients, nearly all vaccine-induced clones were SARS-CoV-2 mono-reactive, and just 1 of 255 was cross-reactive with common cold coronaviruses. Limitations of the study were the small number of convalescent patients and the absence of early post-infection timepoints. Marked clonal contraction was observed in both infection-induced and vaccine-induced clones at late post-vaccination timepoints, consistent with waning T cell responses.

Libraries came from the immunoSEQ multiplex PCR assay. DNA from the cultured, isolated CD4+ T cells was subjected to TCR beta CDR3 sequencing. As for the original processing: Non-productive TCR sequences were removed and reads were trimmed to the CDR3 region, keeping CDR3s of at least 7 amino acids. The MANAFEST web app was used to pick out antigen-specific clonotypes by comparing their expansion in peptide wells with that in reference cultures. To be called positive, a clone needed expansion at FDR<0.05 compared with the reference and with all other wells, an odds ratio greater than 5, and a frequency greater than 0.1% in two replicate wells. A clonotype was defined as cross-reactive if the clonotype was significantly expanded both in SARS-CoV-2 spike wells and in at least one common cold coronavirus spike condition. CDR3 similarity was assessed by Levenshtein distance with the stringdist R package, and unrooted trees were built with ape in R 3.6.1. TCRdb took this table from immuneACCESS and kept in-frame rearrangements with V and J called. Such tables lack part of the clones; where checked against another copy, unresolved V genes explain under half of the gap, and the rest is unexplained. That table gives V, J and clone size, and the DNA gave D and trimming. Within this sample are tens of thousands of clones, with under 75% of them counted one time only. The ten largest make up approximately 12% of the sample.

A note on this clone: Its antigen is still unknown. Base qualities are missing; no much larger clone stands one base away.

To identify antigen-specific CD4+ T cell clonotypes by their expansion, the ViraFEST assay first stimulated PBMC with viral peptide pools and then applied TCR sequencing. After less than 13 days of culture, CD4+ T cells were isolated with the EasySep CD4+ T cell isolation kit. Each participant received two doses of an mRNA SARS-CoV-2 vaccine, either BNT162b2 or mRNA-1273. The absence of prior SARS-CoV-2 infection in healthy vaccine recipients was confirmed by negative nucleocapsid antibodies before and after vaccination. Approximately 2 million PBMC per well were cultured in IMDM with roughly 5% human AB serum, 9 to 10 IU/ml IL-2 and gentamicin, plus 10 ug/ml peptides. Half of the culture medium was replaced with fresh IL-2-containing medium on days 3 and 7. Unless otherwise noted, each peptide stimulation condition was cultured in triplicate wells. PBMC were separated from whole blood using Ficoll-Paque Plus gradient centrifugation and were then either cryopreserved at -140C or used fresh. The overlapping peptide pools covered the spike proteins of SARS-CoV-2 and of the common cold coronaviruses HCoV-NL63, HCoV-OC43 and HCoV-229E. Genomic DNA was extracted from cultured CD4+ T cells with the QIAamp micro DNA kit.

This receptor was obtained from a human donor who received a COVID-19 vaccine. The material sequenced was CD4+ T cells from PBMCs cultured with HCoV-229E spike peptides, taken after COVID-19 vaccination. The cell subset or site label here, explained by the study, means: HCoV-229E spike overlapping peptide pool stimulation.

The nucleotide sequence reads as follows: TGTGCCAGCAGCTTCCGACCCCTTTCAGCGGGACAAGAGACCCAGTACTTC. Protein translation: CASSFRPLSAGQETQYF. The chain couples TRBV5-6 to TRBJ2-5; a stretch of 7 junction bases matches TRBD2. The germline V gene encodes CDR1 SGHDT and CDR2 YYEEEE. V lost 2 bases and J lost 2 bases, and the count of bases not matched to a germline gene is 12. From cysteine to phenylalanine, the CDR3 is 17 amino acids long. Only CDR3 DNA is held: 51 bases, read in frame from base 1.